Shown below are 28 T cell receptor beta chains from a single sample sequenced in a study of human T cells and chemical hapten exposure. TCRdb recomputed calls from the RACE reads with MiXCR, one row per CDR3 protein. This table holds 150,000 to 200,000 distinct CDR3 sequences, about a quarter found once. As to time point: patch test 3, about 24 weeks after DPC sensitization. The treatment denotes: therapeutic diphenylcyclopropenone sensitization with weekly scalp DPC. The material sequenced was whole blood, taken in connection with sensitization to the hapten diphenylcyclopropenone (DPC). These receptors all come from a woman aged 18-29 years with alopecia areata. Some clones in this sample may be carry-over from other donors' samples.

The J gene is TRBJ2-7, the V gene TRBV27; a possible D gene is TRBD2 (5 bases). Germline V gene lookup returns CDR1 MNHEY and CDR2 SMNVEV (reference sequence). The CDR3 is made up of 13 amino acids. Trimming took 5 bases from V and 3 from J, leaving 11 bases between them. The CDR3 loop is CASSRGSYYEQYF. CDR3 nucleotide sequence: TGTGCCAGCAGTCGTGGGAGTTACTACGAGCAGTACTTC.

The table lists this clonotype with many counts. V is TRBV7-2 and J is TRBJ2-6; D is unresolved. CDR3 length equals 16 residues. Per germline, CDR1 SGHTA and CDR2 FQGNSA. V was cut by 2 bases and J by 0 bases, with 8 bases left in between. CDR3: CASSLPRSSGANVLTF. CDR3 bases: TGTGCCAGCAGCTTACCAAGAAGCTCTGGGGCCAACGTCCTGACTTTC.

This clonotype was observed a few times. The chain uses TRBV6-5 and TRBJ1-5; 9 nucleotides line up with TRBD1. The germline V gene encodes CDR1 MNHEY and CDR2 SVGAGI. V trimming: 6 bases; J trimming: 1 base; junction bases outside the gene matches: 1. The CDR3 contains 14 residues. In DNA, the CDR3 is TGTGCCAGCAGAGGACAGGGGAGCAATCAGCCCCAGCATTTT. The encoded protein is CASRGQGSNQPQHF.

The V call is TRBV6-6, the J call TRBJ2-7; tentatively, D is TRBD1 (7 bases). The length of the CDR3 is 15 residues. V was pared by 2 bases and J by 7 bases, with 18 bases between. Germline values: CDR1 MNHNY, CDR2 SVGAGI (reference sequence). The CDR3 sequence is CASSYEGSSGGEQYF. In DNA, the CDR3 is TGTGCCAGCAGTTACGAGGGTAGCTCAGGGGGGGAGCAGTACTTC.

This chain links TRBV10-3 with TRBJ1-5; D uncertain. This CDR3 is 14 amino acids long. Per germline, CDR1 ENHRY and CDR2 SYGVKD. Trimming shortened V by 2 bases and J by 3 bases, and 8 bases separated the two germline ends. In DNA form, the CDR3 reads TGTGCCATCAGTGAGGGCAGGACCAATCAGCCCCAGCATTTT. Encoded protein: CAISEGRTNQPQHF.

This chain connects TRBV7-2 to TRBJ2-2, with unresolved D. Germline V CDR1 and CDR2: SGHTA, FQGNSA. Between the trimmed V and J ends, which lost 5 bases and 1 base, there was a span of 11 bases. CDR3 length equals 15 residues. This CDR3 is CASSLGAWNTGELFF. DNA for the CDR3: TGTGCCAGCAGCCTAGGAGCCTGGAACACCGGGGAGCTGTTTTTT.

This sequence joins TRBV10-3 and TRBJ2-5; TRBD1 agrees at 8 bases. There are 14 residues in the CDR3. J gave up 4 bases and V 3 bases, and 4 bases lay outside the gene matches. Germline V gene data show CDR1 as ENHRY and CDR2 as SYGVKD. CDR3 in DNA: TGTGCCATCAGTGATGGACAGGGACGAGAGACCCAGTACTTC. Amino acids: CAISDGQGRETQYF.

This clonotype was recorded a few times. The chain uses TRBV15 and TRBJ1-5; D is undetermined. The germline V gene encodes CDR1 LNHNV and CDR2 YYDKDF (reference sequence). The CDR3 is 14 amino acids. V was clipped by 0 bases and J by 8 bases, with 11 bases between them. CDR3 residues: CATSRDLGYEPQHF. CDR3 DNA sequence: TGTGCCACCAGCAGAGATCTGGGTTATGAGCCCCAGCATTTT.

The V call is TRBV7-9, the J call TRBJ1-1; 8 bases match TRBD1. Germline CDR1 and CDR2: SEHNR and FQNEAQ (reference sequence). The junction had 7 bases not matched to a gene; V was cut back by 11 bases and J by 8 bases. This CDR3 spans 11 amino acids. The CDR3 nucleotides read TGTGCCGGACAGGGCTGGGCGGAAGCTTTCTTT. It translates to CAGQGWAEAFF. Full variable domain (missing parts from reference TRBV7-9 and TRBJ1-1): DTGVSQNPRHKITKRGQNVTFRCDPISEHNRLYWYRQTLGQGPEFLTYFQNEAQLEKSRLLSDRFSAERPKGSFSTLEIQRTEQGDSAMYLCAGQGWAEAFFGQGTRLTVV.

In its sample, this clonotype was seen a few times. The gene calls are TRBV29-1 and TRBJ2-2; D is possibly TRBD1 (6 bases). This CDR3 has 14 amino acids. V dropped 4 bases and J dropped 5 bases, with 14 bases sitting between them. Germline V gene lookup returns CDR1 SQVTM and CDR2 ANQGSEA. CDR3 in amino acids: CSVVMLGGTGELFF. CDR3 in DNA: TGCAGCGTTGTAATGCTAGGGGGAACCGGGGAGCTGTTTTTT.

This clonotype was observed at least ten times. The DNA for the CDR3 is TGTGCCAGCAGCCGCCGGGACAGGGCGTACGAGCAGTACTTC. Protein product: CASSRRDRAYEQYF. The chain combines TRBV5-4 with TRBJ2-7, with TRBD1 identical over 9 bases. With 4 bases clipped from V and 4 bases from J, the junction kept 6 bases outside the gene matches. Germline V gene sequence: CDR1 SGHNT, CDR2 YYREEE (reference sequence). The CDR3 loop spans 14 amino acids.

The rearrangement joins TRBV5-1 to TRBJ1-4; D not resolved. There are 15 residues in the CDR3. Germline-derived CDR1 and CDR2 are SGHRS and YFSETQ. V was clipped by 2 bases and J by 4 bases, with 12 bases between them. The chain's CDR3 is CASSFGRRGNEKLFF. DNA of the CDR3: TGCGCCAGCAGCTTCGGGCGGCGCGGTAATGAAAAACTGTTTTTT.

This rearrangement joins TRBV7-9 to TRBJ2-7; the D gene is possibly TRBD2 (6 bases). CDR3 length: 12 residues. The germline V and J ends were trimmed by 8 bases and 5 bases, with 13 bases remaining between them. Germline CDR1 is SEHNR and CDR2 is FQNEAQ (reference sequence). The CDR3 bases are TGTGCCAGCGGGGGGACCGATAACGAGCAGTACTTC. It yields the protein CASGGTDNEQYF.

The chain couples TRBV27 to TRBJ2-7; TRBD2 aligns across 10 bases. The CDR3 sequence is 16 residues long. Unmatched junction bases numbered 8, after V lost 2 bases and J lost 4 bases. Germline loops: CDR1 MNHEY, CDR2 SMNVEV (reference sequence). CDR3 DNA sequence: TGTGCCAGCAGTTTAGCCGGGACTAGCGTTACTTACGAGCAGTACTTC. This sequence encodes CASSLAGTSVTYEQYF.

The chain is built from TRBV7-3 and TRBJ1-4; the D is unclear. The germline V gene has CDR1 SGHTA and CDR2 FQGTGA. The V and J ends lost 2 bases and 5 bases respectively, with 6 bases between them. The CDR3 sequence is 13 residues long. The CDR3 nucleotides read TGTGCCAGCAGCTTAGGCCCGAATGAAAAACTGTTTTTT. This sequence encodes CASSLGPNEKLFF.

This clonotype has more than one count but fewer than ten. This chain joins TRBV20-1 and TRBJ2-7; no reliable D call. V was clipped by 4 bases and J by 3 bases, with 7 bases between them. The CDR3 sequence is 11 residues long. Germline CDR1 and CDR2: DFQATT and SNEGSKA (reference sequence). CDR3 sequence: CSATTNYEQYF. As DNA, the CDR3 is TGCAGTGCTACCACTAACTACGAGCAGTACTTC.

This CDR3 is CASSSPRKITEAFF. CDR3 in DNA: TGTGCCAGCAGTTCCCCGAGGAAAATCACTGAAGCTTTCTTT. The rearrangement joins TRBV6-2 or TRBV6-3 to TRBJ1-1; D unresolved. This CDR3 has 14 amino acids. CDR1 and CDR2 from the germline V gene are MNHEY and SVGEGT. The V end was cut by 4 bases, the J end by 4 bases, with 13 bases between.

As DNA, the CDR3 is TGCAGTGCTACCCGAGGGGAAGATACGCAGTATTTT. Residues: CSATRGEDTQYF. V usage is TRBV20-1 and J usage is TRBJ2-3, with D perhaps given as TRBD1 or TRBD2 (5 bases each). Trimming took off 4 bases at V and 5 bases at J, with 10 bases between the two ends. CDR1 is DFQATT and CDR2 is SNEGSKA in the germline V gene (reference sequence). The CDR3 has 12 amino acids.

This clonotype was observed a few times. V is TRBV5-1 and J is TRBJ1-1, with a tentative D call TRBD1 (5 bases). Germline V gene lookup returns CDR1 SGHRS and CDR2 YFSETQ. V was cut by 0 bases and J by 0 bases, with 9 bases left in between. The CDR3 loop spans 15 amino acids. The CDR3 bases are TGCGCCAGCAGCTTGGAGGCAGGGTTGAACACTGAAGCTTTCTTT. Its protein product is CASSLEAGLNTEAFF.

This clonotype was seen only a few times. The chain uses TRBV10-2 and TRBJ1-2, with TRBD1 as a possible D gene (6 bases). The CDR3 is 13 amino acids. In germline, CDR1 is WSHSY, CDR2 SAAADI. Trimming stripped 2 bases from V and 2 bases from J, with 6 bases between. The CDR3, as DNA: TGCGCCAGCAGTGAGACAGGGAACTATGGCTACACCTTC. This sequence encodes CASSETGNYGYTF.

There are a few counts of this clonotype. J is TRBJ2-2 and V is TRBV11-3; no clear D. Germline CDR1 and CDR2: SGHNT and YENEEA. The V gene lost 6 bases and the J gene lost 2 bases, with 7 bases spanning the gap. The CDR3 loop spans 13 amino acids. CDR3 bases: TGTGCCAGCAGAGGACCTAACACCGGGGAGCTGTTTTTT. Translated: CASRGPNTGELFF.

This chain connects TRBV10-3 to TRBJ2-1, with 8 bases lining up with TRBD1. Germline values: CDR1 ENHRY, CDR2 SYGVKD. V shed 5 bases and J 9 bases; nucleotides not matched to a gene: 9. The CDR3 is 14 residues long. CDR3: CAISRQGMGFEQFF. The CDR3 DNA reads TGTGCCATCAGTAGACAGGGGATGGGATTTGAGCAGTTCTTC.

The genes are TRBV27 and TRBJ1-3; 8 nucleotides match TRBD1. V shed 5 bases and J 3 bases; nucleotides not matched to a gene: 6. The CDR3 is 15 residues long. Per the germline V gene, CDR1 is MNHEY and CDR2 is SMNVEV (reference sequence). CDR3 loop: CASSLDRAGGNTIYF. CDR3 coding DNA: TGTGCCAGCAGTCTGGACAGGGCCGGTGGAAACACCATATATTTT.

V usage is TRBV6-5 and J usage is TRBJ1-1; D is unresolved. Germline CDR1 reads MNHEY; CDR2 reads SVGAGI. The CDR3 consists of 15 residues. Trimming left V 6 bases short and J 5 bases short, with 19 bases between. The CDR3, as DNA: TGTGCCAGCAGCCCCTTGCTCAGTCATCGGACTGAAGCTTTCTTT. Translating gives CASSPLLSHRTEAFF.

Only one count was recorded for this clonotype. The genes are TRBV20-1 and TRBJ2-1, with 9 bases identical to TRBD2. The CDR3 spans 15 residues. Germline CDR1 and CDR2: DFQATT and SNEGSKA (reference sequence). The J segment lost 7 bases and the V segment lost 3 bases, leaving 10 bases of the junction unmatched. CDR3 sequence reads: CSASTSGRQRNEQFF. The CDR3 nucleotides read TGCAGTGCTAGTACTAGCGGGCGACAGAGGAATGAGCAGTTCTTC.

The chain is built from TRBV13 and TRBJ1-4; TRBD1 agrees at 8 bases. CDR3 length: 14 amino acids. Germline CDR1 and CDR2: PRHDT and FYEKMQ (reference sequence). The V and J ends lost 3 bases and 8 bases, in that order; junction bases with no gene match: 5. The CDR3 protein is CASSLGQVHEKLFF. CDR3 nucleotides: TGTGCCAGCAGCTTGGGACAGGTCCACGAAAAACTGTTTTTT.

The chain uses TRBV7-9 and TRBJ2-7; no definite D call. Trimming cost V 5 bases and J 0 bases, with 14 bases left between them. CDR1 SEHNR and CDR2 FQNEAQ come from the germline V gene (reference sequence). This CDR3 contains 15 residues. In DNA form, the CDR3 reads TGTGCCAGCAGCCCCGCAGTTAGGAGCTCCTACGAGCAGTACTTC. It specifies CASSPAVRSSYEQYF.

This clonotype has a handful of counts. The J gene is TRBJ2-7, the V gene TRBV15; D possibly corresponds to TRBD1 (6 bases). Germline V gene sequence: CDR1 LNHNV, CDR2 YYDKDF (reference sequence). V gave up 4 bases and J gave up 0 bases, with 10 bases separating them. The CDR3 is 14 residues long. The CDR3 nucleotides read TGTGCCACCAGCAAAGGGGGTAGCTCCTACGAGCAGTACTTC. Its translation: CATSKGGSSYEQYF.